This entry concerns a single T cell receptor beta chain. Antigen: not known. The record originates from a study of lymphopenia after photon versus proton radiotherapy. Whole-study results and caveats: Survival link was tested only in deceased patients; proton benefit remains a possibility.

Germline V lookup: CDR1 SGHTS, CDR2 YDEGEE. The length of the CDR3 is 15 residues. Trimming took 2 bases from V and 3 from J; bases not matched to a gene: 3. Produced via immunoSEQ multiplex PCR; TCRdb's table is partial and in-frame only. Of about 40,000 clones listed, approximately 80% are singletons. This clonotype originated in a woman in her seventies with pancreatic cancer. The chain is built from TRBV5-8 and TRBJ2-1; 9 bases are a match to TRBD1. Sequencing used peripheral blood, obtained from a patient treated with proton-based radiotherapy. This CDR3 is CASSFTGGFYNEQFF. The CDR3 nucleotides are TGTGCCAGCAGCTTTACAGGGGGCTTCTACAATGAGCAGTTCTTC.